The rows below give T cell receptor beta chains drawn from one sample of a study of cytomegalovirus exposure and HLA in healthy donors. TCRdb's copy holds only in-frame clones and misses some; the assay was immunoSEQ multiplex PCR. Here the sample spans just under 150,000 clones, about 87% being singletons. The sequencing sample was made of PBMCs. Receptor source: a man between 18 and 35 years old in good health and CMV-seropositive. Both conserved end residues are part of each CDR3. The D gene is left open where the match is weak. For some rows the clone size is stated as once, few or many, or as a class when expanded; others skip it.

j_call,v_call,clone_size,d_call,cdr3_nt,cdr3_aa
TRBJ1-5,TRBV6-6,NA,TRBD1,TGTGCCAGTCTCCTGGGACAGAATAGCAATCAGCCCCAGCATTTT,CASLLGQNSNQPQHF
TRBJ1-1,TRBV2,NA,NA,TGTGCCAGCAGTGTCAGGGGCTGGAACACTGAAGCTTTCTTT,CASSVRGWNTEAFF
TRBJ2-1,TRBV7-9,NA,NA,TGTGCCAGCAGCTTAGGTCGACAAAGCTCCTACAATGAGCAGTTCTTC,CASSLGRQSSYNEQFF
TRBJ1-1,TRBV9,NA,NA,TGTGCCAGCAGCGTAGAACAGAAGAACACTGAAGCTTTCTTT,CASSVEQKNTEAFF
TRBJ2-5,TRBV9,NA,NA,TGTGCCAGCAGCGACCTCAGGGGCCAGTACTTC,CASSDLRGQYF
TRBJ2-1,TRBV28,NA,NA,TGTGCCAGCAGTTTATTTCCGACTCGGCCCTCCTACAATGAGCAGTTCTTC,CASSLFPTRPSYNEQFF
TRBJ1-5,TRBV28,NA,NA,TGTGCCAGCAGTTTATATGGGGCTAGTAGCAATCAGCCCCAGCATTTT,CASSLYGASSNQPQHF
TRBJ1-2,TRBV28,NA,NA,TGTGCCAGCAGTTTAGGAGATAACTATGGCTACACCTTC,CASSLGDNYGYTF
TRBJ2-5,TRBV7-6,NA,TRBD2,TGTGCCAGCAGCCTACAGGGAGCGGGAGTAGAGACCCAGTACTTC,CASSLQGAGVETQYF
TRBJ2-7,TRBV4-2,NA,TRBD1,TGTGCCAGCAGCCACCTGGCGGACAGGGGGCTGCACGAGCAGTACTTC,CASSHLADRGLHEQYF
TRBJ2-7,TRBV10-1,NA,NA,TGCGCCAGCAGTCAAATGGAGCCGCCCTACGAGCAGTACTTC,CASSQMEPPYEQYF
TRBJ2-7,TRBV2,NA,TRBD2,TGTGCCAGCAAAGGGGCTAGCGGGCCCTACGAGCAGTACTTC,CASKGASGPYEQYF
TRBJ1-2,TRBV5-5,NA,NA,TGTGCCAGCCTCCGGGCAGGGGATAACTATGGCTACACCTTC,CASLRAGDNYGYTF
TRBJ2-7,TRBV11-2,once,TRBD1,TGTGCCAGCAGCTGGACAGGGATCTCCTACGAGCAGTACTTC,CASSWTGISYEQYF
TRBJ1-1,TRBV10-1,NA,NA,TGCGCCAGCAGTGAGTCGAGGGCCACTGAAGCTTTCTTT,CASSESRATEAFF
TRBJ2-7,TRBV6-5,NA,NA,TGTGCCAGCAGTCTCGGGGGACCGACCCTCCACGAGCAGTACTTC,CASSLGGPTLHEQYF
TRBJ2-1,TRBV27,once,TRBD2,TGTGCCAGCAGTCCTCTTCTAGCGGGAGGGCCAGGTGAGCAGTTCTTC,CASSPLLAGGPGEQFF
TRBJ1-2,TRBV27,NA,NA,TGTGCCAGCAGACAGTTTGGAGGCTTCTATGGCTACACCTTC,CASRQFGGFYGYTF
TRBJ2-1,TRBV11-3,NA,TRBD2,TGTGCCAGCAGCTTAAACCTAGCGGGAGCGGGTGAGCAGTTCTTC,CASSLNLAGAGEQFF
TRBJ2-4,TRBV28,NA,NA,TGTGCCAGCAGCCGGGACACCCTTAACATTCAGTACTTC,CASSRDTLNIQYF
TRBJ2-7,TRBV27,NA,TRBD2,TGTGCCAGCAGTTCGGGACTAGCGGGAGGGGGCGAGCAGTACTTC,CASSSGLAGGGEQYF
TRBJ1-1,TRBV5-6,NA,NA,TGTGCCAGCAGCTTGGCCGGGAGGATAGCTTTCTTT,CASSLAGRIAFF
TRBJ1-2,TRBV30,NA,NA,TGTGCCTGGGTTGACAGGCTAGCTAACTATGGCTACACCTTC,CAWVDRLANYGYTF
TRBJ1-1,TRBV11-2,NA,TRBD1,TGTGCCAGCAGCTTACTCCGTCCTTCAGGGGGGAACACTGAAGCTTTCTTT,CASSLLRPSGGNTEAFF
TRBJ2-5,TRBV5-4,NA,NA,TGTGCCAGCAGCTTGGCTGGGTGGGGGGTCGGGGAGACCCAGTACTTC,CASSLAGWGVGETQYF
TRBJ2-3,TRBV4-1,NA,TRBD2,TGCGCCAGCAGCCAAGGTCGGGGGGCAGATACGCAGTATTTT,CASSQGRGADTQYF
TRBJ2-7,TRBV9,NA,NA,TGTGCCAGCAGCCCAGGACACTACGAGCAGTACTTC,CASSPGHYEQYF
TRBJ1-1,TRBV28,NA,TRBD1,TGTGCCAGCAGTTTATACCAGGGGGACACTGAAGCTTTCTTT,CASSLYQGDTEAFF
TRBJ2-3,TRBV6-5,NA,NA,TGTGCCAGCAGTTACACTCAGGGGTCTGCAGATACGCAGTATTTT,CASSYTQGSADTQYF
TRBJ2-5,TRBV5-1,NA,TRBD2,TGCGCCAGCAGCTTGGCCGGACTAGGAGAGACCCAGTACTTC,CASSLAGLGETQYF
TRBJ1-1,TRBV7-9,NA,TRBD1,TGTGCCAGCAGCCCTATACAGGGGGTGATAATGAACACTGAAGCTTTCTTT,CASSPIQGVIMNTEAFF
TRBJ1-2,TRBV6-6,NA,TRBD1,TGTGCCAGCAGTTCTACAGGGGTTGGCTACACCTTC,CASSSTGVGYTF
TRBJ1-1,TRBV5-1,NA,TRBD1,TGCGCCAGCAGCTCCCCCCTGGGACAGGGGGCGAGCACTGAAGCTTTCTTT,CASSSPLGQGASTEAFF
TRBJ1-4,TRBV29-1,NA,TRBD1,TGCAGCGCCCGAGGGGGACAGGGCGGAAAGTTGGGAAATGAAAAACTGTTTTTT,CSARGGQGGKLGNEKLFF
TRBJ2-3,TRBV21-1,NA,NA,TGTGCCAGCAGCAAAGTTTCGGGACAGGCCACAGATACGCAGTATTTT,CASSKVSGQATDTQYF
TRBJ1-1,TRBV10-3,NA,NA,TGTGCCATCAGTAACTTGGAGGACACTGAAGCTTTCTTT,CAISNLEDTEAFF
TRBJ1-6,TRBV11-2,NA,NA,TGTGCCAGCAGCTTTGGGGGCTTAAGAGGGTCACCCCTCCACTTT,CASSFGGLRGSPLHF
TRBJ2-1,TRBV30,NA,NA,TGTGCCTGGAGTGGGACAGATGAGCAGTTCTTC,CAWSGTDEQFF
TRBJ2-1,TRBV7-9,NA,TRBD1,TGTGCCAGCAGCCGACAGGGGGCGAGCAATGAGCAGTTCTTC,CASSRQGASNEQFF
TRBJ2-7,TRBV9,few,TRBD1,TGTGCCAGCAGCGAGCGGACAGGGGCCGAGCAGTACTTC,CASSERTGAEQYF
TRBJ1-5,TRBV7-9,NA,TRBD1,TGTGCCAGCAGCGAGGACAGGGGCATGGAGCCCCAGCATTTT,CASSEDRGMEPQHF